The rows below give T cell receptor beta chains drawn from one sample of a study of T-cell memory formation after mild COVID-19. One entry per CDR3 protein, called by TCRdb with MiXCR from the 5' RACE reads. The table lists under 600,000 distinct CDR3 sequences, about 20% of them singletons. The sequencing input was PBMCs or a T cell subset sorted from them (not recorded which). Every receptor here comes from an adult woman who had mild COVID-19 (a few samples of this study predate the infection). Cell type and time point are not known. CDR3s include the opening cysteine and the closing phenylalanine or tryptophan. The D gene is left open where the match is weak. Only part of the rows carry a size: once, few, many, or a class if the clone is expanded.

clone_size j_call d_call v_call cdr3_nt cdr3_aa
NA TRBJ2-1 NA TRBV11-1 TGTGCCAGCAGCTTCCTGGGGGAGAGCTCCTACAATGAGCAGTTCTTC CASSFLGESSYNEQFF
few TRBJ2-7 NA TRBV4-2 TGTGCCAGCAGCCAAGAAAGTCAGCGGTTCGAGGGCGAGCAGTACTTC CASSQESQRFEGEQYF
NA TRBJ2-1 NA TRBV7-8 TGTGCCAGCAGCTTAGCGGCTCCCGCTCGGGGGCAGTTCTTC CASSLAAPARGQFF
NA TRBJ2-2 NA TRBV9 TGTGCCAGCAGCCCAGGGGCTATCGGGGAGCTGTTTTTT CASSPGAIGELFF
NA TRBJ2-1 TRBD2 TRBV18 TGTGCCAGCTCACCACCGGGGACTAGCAAGTTCGAGCAGTTCTTC CASSPPGTSKFEQFF
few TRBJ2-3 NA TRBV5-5 TGTGCCAGCAGCGCATCCCTAACTCACACAGATACGCAGTATTTT CASSASLTHTDTQYF
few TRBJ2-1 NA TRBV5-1 TGCGCCAGCAGCTTTAGGCCGGGCAATGAGCAGTTCTTC CASSFRPGNEQFF
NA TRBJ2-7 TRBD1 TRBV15 TGTGCCACCAGCCGCCCATCCGGGACAGGGTTCTACGAGCAGTACTTC CATSRPSGTGFYEQYF
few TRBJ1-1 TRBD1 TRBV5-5 TGTGCCAGCAGCTTGGGGCTTGGACAGGGGGCGCAGATGGCTTTCTTT CASSLGLGQGAQMAFF
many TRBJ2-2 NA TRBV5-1 TGCGCCAGCAGCTTATCAGGTTTGGCCGGGGAGCTGTTTTTT CASSLSGLAGELFF
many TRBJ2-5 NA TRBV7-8 TGTGCCAGCAGCTTAGGGGGGTGGGAGACCCAGTACTTC CASSLGGWETQYF
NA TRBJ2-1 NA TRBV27 TGTGCCAGTTTAACGTCGGACAGAGCGAATGAGCAGTTCTTC CASLTSDRANEQFF
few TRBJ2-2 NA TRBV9 TGTGCCAGCAGCGTAGGGAACGGGGAGCTGTTTTTT CASSVGNGELFF
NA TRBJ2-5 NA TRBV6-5 TGTGCCAGCAGCCCGTTGCGACAAGAGACCCAGTACTTC CASSPLRQETQYF
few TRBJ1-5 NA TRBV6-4 TGTGCCAGCAGTGAAGAGGGCCTGAATCAGCCCCAGCATTTT CASSEEGLNQPQHF
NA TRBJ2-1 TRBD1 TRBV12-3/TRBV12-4 TGTGCCAGCAGTTTGGGGGTAGGACAGGGGGTGTACCGACAGTTCTTC CASSLGVGQGVYRQFF
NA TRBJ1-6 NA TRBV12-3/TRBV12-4 TGTGCCAGCAGTTCCAGGGGTAATTCACCCCTCCACTTT CASSSRGNSPLHF
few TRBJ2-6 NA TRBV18 TGTGCCAGCTCACCAGTTCCTTCTCGTGATTCTGGGGCCAACGTCCTGACTTTC CASSPVPSRDSGANVLTF
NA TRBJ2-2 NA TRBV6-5 TGTGCCAGCAGTTTAGATCGGGGCTGGGACACCGGGGAGCTGTTTTTT CASSLDRGWDTGELFF
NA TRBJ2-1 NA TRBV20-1 TGCAGTGCTAGAGATAGCGTGGGAAGGAATGAGCAGTTCTTC CSARDSVGRNEQFF
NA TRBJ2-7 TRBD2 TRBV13 TGTGCCAGCAGCACGGGACTAGCGGGGTACGAGCAGTACTTC CASSTGLAGYEQYF
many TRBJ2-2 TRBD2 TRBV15 TGTGCCACCAGCAGAGATAGCGGGGCCGGGGAGCTGTTTTTT CATSRDSGAGELFF
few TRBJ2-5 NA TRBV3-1 TGTGCCAGCAACACGGGGGGCTCCCAAGAGACCCAGTACTTC CASNTGGSQETQYF
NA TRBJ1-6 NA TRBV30 TGTGCCTGGAGTTTGTTGCCCCACTATTCACCCCTCCACTTT CAWSLLPHYSPLHF
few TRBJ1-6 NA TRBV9 TGTGCCAGCAACCCCTTTTATGGACAAGATAATTCACCCCTCCACTTT CASNPFYGQDNSPLHF
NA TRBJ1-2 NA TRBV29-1 TGCAGCGTTGAGTTGACAGGCAGCTATGGCTACACCTTC CSVELTGSYGYTF
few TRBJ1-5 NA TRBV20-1 TGCAGTGCTAGTCGGACAGAGGGTCAGCCCCAGCATTTT CSASRTEGQPQHF
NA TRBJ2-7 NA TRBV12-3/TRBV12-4 TGTGCCACCGCCGAACACTGGTACGAGCAGTACTTC CATAEHWYEQYF
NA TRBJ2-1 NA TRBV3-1 TGTGCCAGCACCTCAACCAGGGACAATAATGAGCAGTTCTTC CASTSTRDNNEQFF
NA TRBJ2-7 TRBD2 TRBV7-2 TGTGCCAGCAGCTGGACTAGCGGTTTGAGCTCCTACGAGCAGTACTTC CASSWTSGLSSYEQYF
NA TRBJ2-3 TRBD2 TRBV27 TGTGCCAGCAGTTTCAGACTAGCGGGGGACCTCACAGATACGCAGTATTTT CASSFRLAGDLTDTQYF
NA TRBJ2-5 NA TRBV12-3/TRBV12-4 TGTGCCAGTTCCCGTCTGGGGCCAGAGACCCAGTACTTC CASSRLGPETQYF
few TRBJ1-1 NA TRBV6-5 TGTGCCAGCAGTTACACGGGTAGGACTGAAGCTTTCTTT CASSYTGRTEAFF
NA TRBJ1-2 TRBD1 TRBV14 TGTGCCAGCAGCCAAGAATGGGGACAGGGTAGAGGCTACACCTTC CASSQEWGQGRGYTF
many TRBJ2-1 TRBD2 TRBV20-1 TGCAGTGCTAACCCGAAGGGACTAGCCGGTGAGCAGTTCTTC CSANPKGLAGEQFF
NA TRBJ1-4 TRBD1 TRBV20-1 TGCAGTGCTAGTAACGACAGGGTATATGAAAAACTGTTTTTT CSASNDRVYEKLFF
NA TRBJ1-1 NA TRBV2 TGTGCCAGCCGTTCCCGTTTGGGCAGGGACGCTTTCTTT CASRSRLGRDAFF